One sample yielded the 8 T cell receptor beta chains listed below, sequenced in a study of blood T cell repertoires in COVID-19. The repertoire was sequenced with immunoSEQ multiplex PCR; TCRdb's copy has only in-frame clones and lacks some. Of around 76,000 clones listed, approximately 80% are singletons. Material for sequencing was peripheral blood. These receptors originate from a man aged 45-65 years with COVID-19, enrolled during active disease.

DNA of the CDR3: TGTGCCAGCAGTTTCTATGCAAGGCGGACAGGGCAGGGCTACACCTTC. Protein: CASSFYARRTGQGYTF. The chain recombines TRBV28 with TRBJ1-2; 8 bases are shared with TRBD1. This CDR3 is built from 16 residues. The germline gives CDR1 MDHEN, CDR2 SYDVKM. With V trimmed by 3 bases and J by 8 bases, 14 bases remained unmatched.

This clone occurred once. V and J are TRBV19 and TRBJ2-7; D gene uncertain. The CDR3 sequence is 14 residues long. V shed 3 bases and J shed 6 bases, with 15 bases lying between them. Germline V lookup: CDR1 LNHDA, CDR2 SQIVND (reference sequence). The CDR3 region is CASSIKRGKVEQYF. The CDR3 DNA sequence: TGTGCCAGTAGTATTAAACGCGGAAAGGTCGAGCAGTACTTC.

The V call is TRBV7-3, the J call TRBJ2-1; 7 nucleotides match TRBD2. CDR1 is SGHTA, CDR2 FQGTGA, per germline. The CDR3 is made up of 15 amino acids. The V and J ends lost 3 bases and 6 bases, in that order; junction bases with no gene match: 8. The CDR3 sequence is CASSFYSGGSNEQFF. The DNA of the CDR3 is TGTGCCAGCAGCTTTTATTCGGGAGGAAGCAATGAGCAGTTCTTC.

V gene TRBV6-5 combines with J gene TRBJ2-7, with TRBD1 identical over 7 bases. The CDR3 is made up of 13 amino acids. Trimming removed 2 bases from V and 2 bases from J; junction bases left unmatched: 0. Germline loops: CDR1 MNHEY, CDR2 SVGAGI. The CDR3 bases are TGTGCCAGCAGTTACCAGGGGGCCTACGAGCAGTACTTC. This encodes CASSYQGAYEQYF.

The table lists this clone with a count of one. The chain couples TRBV9 to TRBJ2-2, with 10 nucleotides matching TRBD2. V was pared by 4 bases and J by 0 bases, with 9 bases of the junction left unmatched. The CDR3 runs to 18 residues. Germline lookup yields CDR1 SGDLS and CDR2 YYNGEE. The CDR3 reads CASSPIAGGVPNTGELFF. The CDR3 DNA reads as TGTGCCAGCAGCCCCATAGCGGGAGGCGTACCGAACACCGGGGAGCTGTTTTTT.

This clone showed up just once. The DNA for the CDR3 is TGTGCCAGTAGAATTCCTTCGGGGGAGAATTCACCCCTCCACTTT. It translates to CASRIPSGENSPLHF. The chain couples TRBV19 to TRBJ1-6; the D gene is possibly TRBD1 (5 bases). Germline CDR1 is LNHDA and CDR2 is SQIVND (reference sequence). V lost 6 bases to trimming and J lost 7 bases, with 16 bases between them. The CDR3 length is 15 residues.

The chain combines TRBV28 with TRBJ2-3; a weak D match, TRBD2 (5 bases). CDR3 length: 14 residues. The germline V and J ends were trimmed by 3 bases and 0 bases, with 7 bases remaining between them. Looked up from germline, CDR1 is MDHEN and CDR2 is SYDVKM. CDR3 in DNA: TGTGCCAGCAGTTTCCGGACTAGCACAGATACGCAGTATTTT. Amino acid sequence: CASSFRTSTDTQYF.

The chain carries TRBV5-1 and TRBJ1-2; tentatively, D is TRBD1 (6 bases). Germline-derived CDR1 and CDR2 are SGHRS and YFSETQ. V was cut by 0 bases and J by 8 bases, with 17 bases left in between. The CDR3 runs to 15 residues. The CDR3 spells CASSLGGQPTRGYTF. The CDR3, as DNA: TGCGCCAGCAGCTTGGGGGGACAACCCACGAGGGGCTACACCTTC.